The present T cell receptor beta chain was sequenced within a study of cytomegalovirus exposure and HLA in healthy donors (dated by TCRdb to between 2016 and 2019). For the study in its entirety: According to an earlier analysis of several hundred of the donors, about 190 million T cells yielded 117 million unique TCR beta sequences and about 300 Gb of sequence data. Among some 410 genotyped donors of the cohort, an average of roughly 240,000 unique TCR beta nucleotide sequences were sequenced per donor, 15% to 20% of them non-productive. An earlier analysis of around 540 of the donors applied high-throughput TCR beta sequencing to assess whether each TCR beta V gene segment acted as functional or pseudogenic. The study combined high-throughput TCR immunosequencing, statistical association of individual TCRs with disease status, and machine learning to predict cytomegalovirus infection status. The study used immunosequencing to profile the T cell repertoires of hundreds of subjects and linked those repertoires to cytomegalovirus serostatus. Because of strong linkage in the cohort, a handful of DR-DQ haplotypes were treated as single units for association and clustering. To study patterns of TCR occurrence, a later analysis re-analyzed previously published TCR beta repertoires from several hundred donors and added high-resolution HLA genotyping. Besides the first cohort of some 670 subjects, a separate validation cohort made up of 120 different subjects was used. All discovery cohort repertoires had been generated on a single sequencing platform. Rather than drawing on any new phenotypic data, the later analysis identified candidate immune exposures from TCR beta sequences and the way those sequences occurred across donors. Donor age, sex, ethnicity and CMV serostatus were collected together with the repertoire data. In a later genetic analysis, genome-wide SNP genotypes for about three fifths of the roughly 670 donors were used, and that subset was treated as a discovery cohort. The aim of the study was to test whether cataloging public T cell receptors could identify signatures of past pathogen exposure. Both class I and class II loci were covered by HLA typing, at four-digit resolution. Of the 300 to 500 genotyped donors, roughly 76% were placed in the genetic ancestry cluster associated with self-reported Caucasian donors. About 330 gigabases of sequencing data and around 85 million unique TCR sequences made up an early release that covered about 640 HLA-typed donors. The number of donors typed differed by locus, with about 629-630 for A, B, C, DRB1 and DQB1, roughly 520 for DQA1, 606 for DPA1, and under 490 for DPB1.

Overall results and qualifications from the work: The earlier analysis of about 600 of the donors excluded over 15 rarely observed V segments, including chromosome 9 orphons, because counts were too low. According to a later analysis, parvovirus B19, influenza, CMV and Epstein-Barr virus appeared linked to several top co-occurrence clusters. Some IMGT-functional V segments, including TRBV6-2 and TRBV6-3, could not be distinguished by the 87-base-pair reads and were therefore excluded. Because HLA typing was missing for some donors at each locus, association tests included only the typed subset. Sequencing depth was assumed to be roughly uniform across donors in the presence/absence analyses, though that assumption may not hold. In a later analysis, most CMV-associated TCR beta chains were found to appear HLA-restricted, with HLA associations seemingly driven largely by CMV exposure. Compared with the approximately 700-donor mean, donors in an Asian-associated ancestry cluster had fewer N-insertions in productive TCRs, according to a later genetic analysis. A later analysis associated 16,951 TCR beta sequences with specific HLA alleles at a false discovery rate of 0.05. In this cohort, only TCR beta chains were sequenced, and detectable features were limited by the absence of alpha or paired-chain data. According to the authors, the approach could potentially be generalized to other disease states and immunological phenotypes. Broadly in line with IMGT annotations, most TCR beta V segments showed up in productive rearrangements about 87% or about 30% of the time in an earlier analysis of approximately 600 of the donors. Immune exposure information for the cohort was limited to CMV serostatus. The classifier was reported to diagnose cytomegalovirus status with high specificity and sensitivity in both the original cohort and the validation cohort. In the study, approximately 160 TCR beta chains were listed as associated with cytomegalovirus. A later genetic analysis associated a missense DCLRE1C variant with V-gene and J-gene trimming of TCR beta chains, and an independent cohort replicated the association. Most TCR sequences were seen in very few donors, while some public TCRs were found in many individuals. In a later analysis, TCR association rates were found to vary across HLA loci, with the most associated TCRs seen for DRB1 alleles and the fewest for HLA-C alleles. When HLA alleles, especially DR and DQ, strongly co-occurred, TCR associations were difficult to assign to individual alleles. A further reported finding was that TCR beta sequences accurately predicted the HLA-A and HLA-B alleles for most subjects in the first cohort. In vitro tests confirmed that three of the cytomegalovirus-associated TCR beta chains recognize cytomegalovirus antigens. A later analysis found that HLA-associated TCR beta chains were more clonally expanded and had lower generation probabilities than equally common non-associated chains. A cluster of highly shared sequence variants was judged likely to represent a technical artifact of the sequencing pipeline. Linkage disequilibrium might explain the correlated functional status among segregating V segments, but an unknown experimental factor could not be excluded.

The cohort was made up of approximately 670 healthy bone marrow donors. At the time of sampling, every cohort member was nominally healthy, though immune exposures that went unrecorded were likely present. The donor was CMV seropositive and belonged to the group of 270 or so seropositive cohort members. Every donor gave a peripheral blood sample, and the peripheral blood mononuclear cells from that sample were used for TCR beta sequencing. Genomic DNA extraction from the blood cell samples was performed with the Qiagen DNeasy Blood Extraction Kit. Receptor libraries were prepared by the immunoSEQ multiplex PCR assay. A mixture of 60 forward primers for TCR Vbeta segments and 13 reverse primers for TCR Jbeta segments was used in the multiplex PCR. The CDR3 region of rearranged TCR beta genes was amplified from genomic DNA by a multiplex PCR assay. The amplified TCR beta libraries were sequenced on the Illumina HiSeq System as 87-base-pair reads. The source study handled its data this way. Across the 600 to 700 repertoires, a later analysis counted roughly 77 million unique TCR beta chains, around 10 million of which were shared by at least two donors. Raw reads were error-corrected and collapsed into unique sequences by a nearest-neighbor algorithm in which closely related sequences were merged to remove PCR and sequencing errors. V, D and J gene segments were assigned by aligning CDR3 sequences to IMGT reference sequences. Each retained sequence needed at least a six-nucleotide match to both a V gene segment and a J gene segment. A rearrangement was called productive if the CDR3 had no stop codons and remained in frame with V and J, and every other rearrangement was called non-productive. CDR3 was defined according to IMGT convention as the region running from the second conserved V-encoded cysteine to the conserved J-encoded phenylalanine. The earlier analysis of 587 of the donors excluded sequences that lacked an unambiguous match to a single V gene segment. In an earlier analysis of several hundred of the donors, V segments were called functional above 56.7% productive rearrangements and were called segregating when the between-donor standard deviation exceeded 5%. A statistical classification framework was built for diagnosing cytomegalovirus status from the catalog of TCR beta chain sequences. V and J gene assignment, in a later analysis, came from comparing TCR nucleotide sequences with IMGT/GENE-DB human TR gene sequences. In a later analysis, CDR3 sequences and most-parsimonious VDJ recombination scenarios were assigned using the TCRdist pipeline. A later analysis defined each TCR beta chain by its CDR3 amino acid sequence plus V-gene family, and excluded reads lacking a unique V-gene family. In a later analysis, approximately 590 highly shared, low-generation-probability nucleotide sequences were removed to address suspected cross-contamination and a sequencing artifact. For each public chain, a later analysis derived a clonal expansion index from normalized ranks of inferred template counts within each repertoire. Generation probabilities in a later analysis came from a VDJ recombination model fitted to out-of-frame rearrangements, and those results were checked against IGoR. Hypergeometric tests were used in a later analysis to score TCR-TCR, TCR-HLA and TCR-CMV co-occurrence, with a repertoire-size bias correction applied to the TCR pairs. A later analysis estimated false discovery rates by permuting HLA or CMV assignments 20 times. In a later analysis, co-occurring TCRs were grouped with DBSCAN, and TCRdist sequence similarity was added when clustering was performed within HLA-allele-positive subsets. Co-occurrence clustering excluded repertoires with fewer than 30,000 or more than 120,000 public chains, plus five with anomalous nucleotide sharing. The immuneACCESS repertoire file appears here via TCRdb, limited to in-frame rearrangements. These files lack a portion of the clones; in checked studies, under half of the deficit traces to unresolved V genes, and the cause of the others is not known. D and trimming were read from the DNA, whereas the V and J calls and clone size are those reported in that table. The sample contains about 160,000 clones, 60% to 85% of them found a single time. The ten top clones hold about 13% of the sample.

This clone was seen once. What antigen it recognizes has not been identified. The record has no base qualities; no much larger clone is one base away. There are 15 amino acids in the CDR3, from cysteine to phenylalanine inclusive. The only DNA kept is the CDR3, 45 bases in frame from the first base. CDR1 is given as MDHEN and CDR2 as SYDVKM, both from the germline V gene. V was cut back by 6 bases and J by 4 bases, leaving a gap of 16 bases between them. The chain is assembled from TRBV28 and TRBJ1-3; a weak D assignment points to TRBD1 (6 bases agree). The sample taken for sequencing was PBMCs. This receptor was obtained from a man aged 40-49 years in good health and CMV-seropositive. The CDR3 reads CASSSRGFTGNTIYF. In nucleotide form, the sequence is TGTGCCAGCAGCTCCAGGGGCTTTACAGGAAACACCATATATTTT.